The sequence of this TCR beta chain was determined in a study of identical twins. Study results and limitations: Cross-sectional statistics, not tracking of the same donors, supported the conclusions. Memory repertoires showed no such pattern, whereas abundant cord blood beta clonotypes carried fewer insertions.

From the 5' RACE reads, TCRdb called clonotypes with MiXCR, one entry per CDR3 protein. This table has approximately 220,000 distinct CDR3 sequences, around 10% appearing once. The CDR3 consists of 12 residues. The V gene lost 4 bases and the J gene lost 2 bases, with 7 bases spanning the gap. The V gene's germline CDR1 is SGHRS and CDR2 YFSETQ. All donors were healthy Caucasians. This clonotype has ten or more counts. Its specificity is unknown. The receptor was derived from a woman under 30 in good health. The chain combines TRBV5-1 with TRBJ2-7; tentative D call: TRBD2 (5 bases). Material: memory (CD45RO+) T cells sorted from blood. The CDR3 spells CASSQEAYEQYF. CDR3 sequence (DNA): TGCGCCAGCAGCCAGGAGGCCTACGAGCAGTACTTC.